Presented here are 32 T cell receptor beta chains from one specimen sequenced in a study of human CD8 memory T cell subsets. Libraries for TCR beta were constructed using UMI-labeled 5' RACE. TCRdb reprocessed the 5' RACE reads, with one entry per CDR3 protein and no DNA. This sample's table has about 5,100 distinct CDR3 sequences. Sequenced: CD8+ T cells from PBMCs. These receptors all come from a human donor in good health.

The chain joins TRBV20-1 to TRBJ2-1; TCRdb's D gene call, TRBD2, goes unchecked for lack of DNA. Germline V CDR1 and CDR2: DFQATT, SNEGSKA (reference sequence). The CDR3 is 17 residues long. The CDR3 protein is CSQCPFVSGTDDSEQFF.

V gene TRBV19 combines with J gene TRBJ2-1; TCRdb lists TRBD1, though no DNA is available to test this call. CDR3 size: 14 residues. Germline assignment: CDR1 LNHDA and CDR2 SQIVND (reference sequence). CDR3: CASSILGGNNEQFF.

The chain combines TRBV20-1 with TRBJ2-1. Germline V gives CDR1 DFQATT, CDR2 SNEGSKA (reference sequence). This CDR3 contains 14 residues. CDR3 sequence: CSALSRGSYNEQFF.

The rearrangement links TRBV19 to TRBJ2-7. The CDR3 is 13 residues long. From germline, CDR1 is LNHDA and CDR2 SQIVND (reference sequence). CDR3 protein: CASSSRQVDEQYF.

The rearrangement uses TRBV6-2 or TRBV6-3 and TRBJ2-5. Germline V gene sequence: CDR1 MNHEY, CDR2 SVGEGT. CDR3 length equals 14 residues. CDR3 region: CASRSSLPKETQYF.

The V and J genes are TRBV15 and TRBJ2-5; no DNA is available, so the TRBD1 call from TCRdb remains unchecked. The CDR3 covers 15 residues. Per the germline V gene, CDR1 is LNHNV and CDR2 is YYDKDF (reference sequence). The CDR3 is CATSRDRTRQETQYF.

According to its frequency, this clonotype is medium-sized (0.01 to 0.1%). The chain joins TRBV21-1 to TRBJ1-5; with no DNA, the TCRdb D assignment of TRBD1 cannot be verified. TRBV21-1 is a known pseudogene. The CDR3 is 18 amino acids. The CDR3: CASSKGQDDISSNQPQHF.

This clonotype is labeled medium-sized based on frequency. The chain has TRBV9 and TRBJ2-1. The CDR3 contains 15 residues. Looked up from germline, CDR1 is SGDLS and CDR2 is YYNGEE. This chain's CDR3 is CASSVDGATYNEQFF.

The chain combines TRBV2 with TRBJ2-5. Germline-derived CDR1 and CDR2 are SNHLY and FYNNEI. This CDR3 spans 14 amino acids. The CDR3 region is CASSDWPDGETQYF. The variable domain in full, with the rest retrieved from reference TRBV2 and TRBJ2-5, is EPEVTQTPSHQVTQMGQEVILRCVPISNHLYFYWYRQILGQKVEFLVSFYNNEISEKSEIFDDQFSVERPDGSNFTLKIRSTKLEDSAMYFCASSDWPDGETQYFGPGTRLLVL.

The chain joins TRBV27 to TRBJ2-2; TCRdb's assignment of TRBD1 cannot be checked, as there is no DNA. CDR1 MNHEY and CDR2 SMNVEV come from the germline V gene (reference sequence). This CDR3 spans 16 amino acids. The CDR3: CASTFRGSAGPGELFF.

The V and J genes are TRBV14 and TRBJ2-2; TCRdb's D call, TRBD1, is unchecked because there is no DNA. Germline V gives CDR1 SGHDN, CDR2 FVKESK. CDR3 size: 16 residues. The CDR3 is CASSLMRGGHTGELFF.

This clonotype registers medium-sized by frequency. V usage is TRBV5-5 and J usage is TRBJ1-4; TCRdb selects TRBD1, and the lack of DNA leaves this call unchecked. Germline V gene sequence: CDR1 SGHKS, CDR2 YYEKEE (reference sequence). There are 14 residues in the CDR3. The CDR3 loop is CASSWGTVMKGLFF.

Considering frequency, this clonotype is medium-sized. The chain has TRBV7-9 and TRBJ2-1; no DNA is available, so the TRBD2 call from TCRdb remains unchecked. The CDR3 spans 17 residues. Germline-derived CDR1 and CDR2 are SEHNR and FQNEAQ (reference sequence). This CDR3 reads CASSSSASGPPYNEQFF.

The chain has TRBV30 and TRBJ2-2; TCRdb picks TRBD2, but there is no DNA to check that call. The CDR3 sequence is 14 residues long. Germline CDR1 is GTSNPN and CDR2 is SVGIG (reference sequence). The CDR3 spells CACVRASNTGELFF.

The chain is built from TRBV20-1 and TRBJ2-3. The CDR3 sequence is 12 residues long. In germline, CDR1 is DFQATT, CDR2 SNEGSKA (reference sequence). The CDR3 sequence is CSARDMTDTQYF.

This CDR3 reads CATSRARSGPDTQYF. V usage is TRBV15 and J usage is TRBJ2-3; TCRdb's D call, TRBD1, is unchecked because there is no DNA. CDR1 LNHNV and CDR2 YYDKDF come from the germline V gene (reference sequence). The CDR3 has 15 amino acids.

The genes are TRBV12-3 or TRBV12-4 and TRBJ1-5; without DNA, the TCRdb call of TRBD1 cannot be checked. There are 16 residues in the CDR3. This CDR3 is CASSLSGQDFNQPQHF.

V usage is TRBV7-3 and J usage is TRBJ2-1. In germline, CDR1 is SGHTA, CDR2 FQGTGA. This CDR3 spans 15 amino acids. The chain's CDR3 is CASSLNAEPYNEQFF. Full variable domain (outside the CDR3, taken from reference TRBV7-3 and TRBJ2-1): GAGVSQTPSNKVTEKGKYVELRCDPISGHTALYWYRQSLGQGPEFLIYFQGTGAADDSGLPNDRFFAVRPEGSVSTLKIQRTERGDSAVYLCASSLNAEPYNEQFFGPGTRLTVL.

This clonotype is deemed medium-sized by its frequency. The gene calls are TRBV28 and TRBJ1-5. This CDR3 region has 16 residues. CDR1 and CDR2 (germline): MDHEN, SYDVKM. CDR3 region: CASSLMTLGSNQPQHF.

V is TRBV5-1 and J is TRBJ2-3; TCRdb picks TRBD2, but there is no DNA to check that call. CDR3 length equals 13 residues. Germline CDR1 is SGHRS and CDR2 is YFSETQ. CDR3 region: CASRGGNTDTQYF. Supplemented by reference TRBV5-1 and TRBJ2-3, the full variable domain reads KAGVTQTPRYLIKTRGQQVTLSCSPISGHRSVSWYQQTPGQGLQFLFEYFSETQRNKGNFPGRFSGRQFSNSRSEMNVSTLELGDSALYLCASRGGNTDTQYFGPGTRLTVL.

V and J are TRBV7-2 and TRBJ2-2. The CDR3 spans 14 residues. The germline V gene has CDR1 SGHTA and CDR2 FQGNSA. The CDR3 reads CASSLLEWAGELFF.

The V call is TRBV5-1, the J call TRBJ2-3; TCRdb names TRBD1, which stays unverified in the absence of DNA. Germline values: CDR1 SGHRS, CDR2 YFSETQ. CDR3 size: 13 residues. CDR3 region: CASSQGQSDTQYF. The entire variable domain, with the rest obtained from reference TRBV5-1 and TRBJ2-3, is as follows: KAGVTQTPRYLIKTRGQQVTLSCSPISGHRSVSWYQQTPGQGLQFLFEYFSETQRNKGNFPGRFSGRQFSNSRSEMNVSTLELGDSALYLCASSQGQSDTQYFGPGTRLTVL.

This rearrangement joins TRBV7-8 to TRBJ1-1. CDR1 SGHVS and CDR2 FQNEAQ come from the germline V gene. The CDR3 length is 13 residues. This CDR3 is CASSAKRFAEAFF.

V usage is TRBV14 and J usage is TRBJ2-3; the D gene TCRdb calls, TRBD2, cannot be checked with no DNA. The CDR3 consists of 15 residues. The germline V gene has CDR1 SGHDN and CDR2 FVKESK. The CDR3 here is CASSQVGGAGDTQYF.

The chain uses TRBV20-1 and TRBJ2-3; the TCRdb call, TRBD1, lacks DNA for checking. In germline, CDR1 is DFQATT, CDR2 SNEGSKA (reference sequence). This CDR3 contains 18 residues. CDR3 region: CSARDLRGVAGRPDTQYF.

The chain recombines TRBV6-6 with TRBJ2-7; TCRdb names TRBD2, which stays unverified in the absence of DNA. This CDR3 spans 15 amino acids. From germline, CDR1 is MNHNY and CDR2 SVGAGI (reference sequence). The CDR3 is CASSYVQGLSYEQYF.

The chain is built from TRBV27 and TRBJ2-2; the TRBD2 assignment by TCRdb is unverifiable without DNA. The V gene's germline CDR1 is MNHEY and CDR2 SMNVEV (reference sequence). The CDR3 is 19 amino acids. The CDR3 loop reads CASSLAASGRWADTGELFF.

The CDR3 spells CASSPKVGDGETQYF. The chain links TRBV12-3 or TRBV12-4 to TRBJ2-5; TCRdb designates TRBD1, a call that cannot be tested without DNA. The CDR3 loop spans 15 amino acids.

CDR3 sequence: CASSLLAGGNTEAFF. This chain uses TRBV12-3 or TRBV12-4 with TRBJ1-1. CDR3 length equals 15 residues.

The rearrangement uses TRBV20-1 and TRBJ2-7; TCRdb lists TRBD2, though no DNA is available to test this call. There are 14 residues in the CDR3. Germline V gene sequence: CDR1 DFQATT, CDR2 SNEGSKA (reference sequence). CDR3 amino acids: CSARGLAEDYEQYF.

This sequence joins TRBV9 and TRBJ2-5; TCRdb proposes TRBD1, but this gene call is untestable without DNA. The CDR3 covers 15 residues. CDR1 and CDR2 from the germline V gene are SGDLS and YYNGEE. The CDR3 protein is CASSVGTGDVETQYF. Drawing the rest from reference TRBV9 and TRBJ2-5, the complete variable domain is DSGVTQTPKHLITATGQRVTLRCSPRSGDLSVYWYQQSLDQGLQFLIQYYNGEERAKGNILERFSAQQFPDLHSELNLSSLELGDSALYFCASSVGTGDVETQYFGPGTRLLVL.

This sequence joins TRBV7-6 and TRBJ2-7; as DNA is missing, the TRBD1 call by TCRdb cannot be tested. This CDR3 is 15 amino acids long. Germline loops: CDR1 SGHVS, CDR2 FNYEAQ. CDR3: CASSWGSSGSYEQYF.